This T cell receptor beta chain was recovered during a study of T cell responses to AZD1222 COVID-19 vaccine. This clone was observed a few times. TCRdb's table, derived via immunoSEQ multiplex PCR, lists solely in-frame clones and lacks some. The sample shows about 150,000 clones, roughly 93% of them seen only once. The germline V gene encodes CDR1 SQVTM and CDR2 ANQGSEA. CDR3 size: 17 residues. The germline V and J ends were trimmed by 5 bases and 2 bases, with 19 bases remaining between them. This receptor was taken from an adult who received the AZD1222 COVID-19 vaccine. The V gene is TRBV29-1, the J gene TRBJ2-6, with D perhaps TRBD2 (7 bases). Sequencing was performed on peripheral blood, taken 28 days after the second AZD1222 dose. The CDR3, as DNA: TGCAGCGTTCTAGCCGGGGGGCAAGCCCCTGGGGCCAACGTCCTGACTTTC. Its protein product is CSVLAGGQAPGANVLTF.